Listed here are 24 T cell receptor beta chains from one sample, sequenced in a study of identical twins (dated by TCRdb to 2015 to 2016). The method behind the library was 5' RACE. Sequencing was carried out with an Illumina HiSeq 2000. In-frame beta chains were kept once TCRdb had trimmed the public reads at Q25 with fastp and called clones with MiXCR. Each CDR3 protein appears once, grouped with its most common genes and DNA. A total of approximately 620,000 distinct CDR3 sequences appear in this sample, 8.6% of them only once. Together, the top ten hold approximately 0.89% of the sample. This sample was shared with a second study, whose subject was yellow fever vaccine responses in identical twins.

Sequenced input: PBMCs. The receptors here all came from a young woman in good health.

The table lists this clonotype with a few counts. The V call is TRBV7-2, the J call TRBJ2-7; TRBD2 agrees at 7 bases. J gave up 2 bases and V 5 bases, and 12 bases lay outside the gene matches. The germline CDR1 and CDR2 sequences are SGHTA and FQGNSA. The CDR3 length is 16 residues. The CDR3 DNA is TGTGCCAGCAGCCGTACCTCTAGCGGAGCTACCTACGAGCAGTACTTC. Encoded protein: CASSRTSSGATYEQYF. Full variable domain (rest looked up from reference TRBV7-2 and TRBJ2-7): GAGVSQSPSNKVTEKGKDVELRCDPISGHTALYWYRQSLGQGLEFLIYFQGNSAPDKSGLPSDRFSAERTGGSVSTLTIQRTQQEDSAVYLCASSRTSSGATYEQYFGPGTRLTVT.

This clonotype has more than one count but fewer than ten. The rearrangement links TRBV25-1 to TRBJ2-5, with 7 bases identical to TRBD2. V lost 8 bases and J lost 2; bases outside the gene matches: 14. The germline gives CDR1 MGHDK, CDR2 SYGVNS. The CDR3 is 16 residues long. CDR3 nucleotides: TGTGCCAGCGGGGGAGGGTTACAGCCACTACAAGAGACCCAGTACTTC. This encodes CASGGGLQPLQETQYF.

This clonotype was recorded at least ten times. The chain combines TRBV7-9 with TRBJ2-1; D gene unclear. The CDR3 is made up of 13 amino acids. Germline V gives CDR1 SEHNR, CDR2 FQNEAQ (reference sequence). Trimming removed 5 bases from V and 4 bases from J, with 9 bases in between. The CDR3 DNA sequence: TGTGCCAGCAGCCCACCCCATTACAATGAGCAGTTCTTC. It is translated as CASSPPHYNEQFF.

This clonotype was counted a few times. The chain is built from TRBV29-1 and TRBJ1-2; the D gene is possibly TRBD1 (5 bases). Germline V gene sequence: CDR1 SQVTM, CDR2 ANQGSEA. Trimming stripped 6 bases from V and 5 bases from J, with 13 bases between. The length of the CDR3 is 12 residues. The CDR3 protein is CSVAGTEYGYTF. As DNA, the CDR3 is TGCAGCGTGGCCGGGACGGAGTATGGCTACACCTTC.

This clonotype occurred once. An end of the junction does not agree with germline; a read error may underlie this. The gene calls are TRBV6-1 and TRBJ2-3; TRBD2 agrees at 10 bases. CDR1 MNHNS and CDR2 SASEGT come from the germline V gene. The CDR3 has 15 amino acids. CDR3 residues: CSSSESSGGPDTQYF. CDR3 nucleotide sequence: TGTTCCAGCAGTGAGTCTAGCGGGGGCCCAGATACGCAGTATTTT.

This clonotype was picked up a small number of times. This chain joins TRBV5-1 and TRBJ2-3; 8 bases match TRBD1. The CDR3 loop spans 15 amino acids. V shed 7 bases and J 0 bases; nucleotides not matched to a gene: 7. Germline lookup yields CDR1 SGHRS and CDR2 YFSETQ. The CDR3 loop reads CASGGQGGSTDTQYF. As DNA, the CDR3 is TGCGCCAGCGGTGGACAGGGCGGAAGCACAGATACGCAGTATTTT.

The chain uses TRBV7-2 and TRBJ2-3; D remains unclear. Per germline, CDR1 SGHTA and CDR2 FQGNSA. The V gene lost 5 bases and the J gene lost 6 bases, with 21 bases spanning the gap. This CDR3 region has 16 residues. The CDR3 DNA follows: TGTGCCAGCAGCCCTGACCCTATTTGGACGCCGGATACGCAGTATTTT. Its protein product is CASSPDPIWTPDTQYF. Combining the CDR3 with reference TRBV7-2 and TRBJ2-3 gives the whole variable domain GAGVSQSPSNKVTEKGKDVELRCDPISGHTALYWYRQSLGQGLEFLIYFQGNSAPDKSGLPSDRFSAERTGGSVSTLTIQRTQQEDSAVYLCASSPDPIWTPDTQYFGPGTRLTVL.

This clonotype was seen ten or more times. The CDR3 loop is CASSLRLAGAGDTQYF. The CDR3 DNA follows: TGTGCCAGCAGCCTCAGACTAGCGGGAGCGGGAGATACGCAGTATTTT. This chain joins TRBV9 and TRBJ2-3; 12 bases map to TRBD2. CDR1 and CDR2 (germline): SGDLS, YYNGEE. CDR3 length: 16 residues. The V gene end was trimmed by 4 bases and the J gene end by 5 bases; junction bases not matched to a gene: 8.

At least ten counts were recorded for this clonotype. This chain joins TRBV12-3 or TRBV12-4 and TRBJ2-5; 7 bases are shared with TRBD1. This CDR3 comprises 13 residues. Losses at the gene ends were 8 bases for V and 2 bases for J; bases not matched to a gene: 5. CDR3 in amino acids: CASRRTGQETQYF. The CDR3 bases are TGTGCCAGCCGACGGACAGGACAAGAGACCCAGTACTTC.

This clonotype was counted a few times. This chain connects TRBV3-1 to TRBJ2-1; TRBD1 matches at 8 bases. The CDR3 is 16 residues long. Germline CDR1 LGHDT, CDR2 YNNKEL (reference sequence). V lost 1 base to trimming and J lost 8 bases; unmatched junction nucleotides: 10. CDR3 sequence (DNA): TGTGCCAGCAGCCAAGCCCAGGGGGCTCTAAGGGATGAGCAGTTCTTC. Protein sequence: CASSQAQGALRDEQFF.

The genes are TRBV6-1 and TRBJ2-1; the match to TRBD2 covers 9 bases. The CDR3 totals 14 residues. With V trimmed by 6 bases and J by 7 bases, 7 bases remained unmatched. CDR1 and CDR2 from the germline V gene are MNHNS and SASEGT. This CDR3 reads CASRSAGGANEQFF. DNA for the CDR3: TGTGCCAGCAGGTCAGCGGGAGGAGCGAATGAGCAGTTCTTC.

This clonotype was picked up many times. V and J are TRBV6-1 and TRBJ2-1; tentatively, D is TRBD2 (6 bases). Germline CDR1 and CDR2: MNHNS and SASEGT. The V and J ends lost 8 bases and 5 bases respectively, with 16 bases between them. CDR3 length: 14 amino acids. The CDR3: CASRRVAGNNEQFF. CDR3 coding DNA: TGTGCCAGCCGGAGGGTCGCGGGGAACAATGAGCAGTTCTTC.

This clonotype was picked up a small number of times. The chain couples TRBV7-9 to TRBJ2-7; D is unclear. This CDR3 is 13 amino acids long. Germline loops: CDR1 SEHNR, CDR2 FQNEAQ (reference sequence). V shed 5 bases and J shed 1 base, with 9 bases lying between them. CDR3 residues: CASSETVSYEQYF. The CDR3 nucleotides read TGTGCCAGCAGCGAGACGGTTTCCTACGAGCAGTACTTC.

This clonotype was counted between two and nine times. The rearrangement links TRBV7-9 to TRBJ2-7; D may be TRBD1 (6 bases). The CDR3 extends over 13 amino acids. The V gene lost 2 bases and the J gene lost 6 bases, with 11 bases spanning the gap. CDR1 is SEHNR and CDR2 is FQNEAQ in the germline V gene (reference sequence). DNA for the CDR3: TGTGCCAGCAGCTTATCGATAGGGGGCGAGCAGTACTTC. Encoded protein: CASSLSIGGEQYF.

The chain has TRBV6-1 and TRBJ2-6; possibly TRBD2 for D (5 bases). The V and J ends lost 6 bases and 2 bases respectively, with 11 bases between them. Germline V gene sequence: CDR1 MNHNS, CDR2 SASEGT. This CDR3 is built from 15 residues. The CDR3 spells CASRVRVAGANVLTF. CDR3 coding DNA: TGTGCCAGCAGAGTGAGGGTTGCTGGGGCCAACGTCCTGACTTTC.

This clonotype appeared many times. J is TRBJ2-2 and V is TRBV12-3 or TRBV12-4; D is possibly TRBD2 (6 bases). The CDR3 contains 16 residues. Between the trimmed V and J ends, which lost 4 bases and 1 base, there was a span of 13 bases. CDR3 amino acids: CASSSLKEGNTGELFF. CDR3 DNA: TGTGCCAGCAGTTCCCTTAAGGAGGGGAACACCGGGGAGCTGTTTTTT.

This clonotype was detected many times. The chain combines TRBV11-2 with TRBJ1-2, with 12 positions matching TRBD1. The CDR3 runs to 19 residues. Germline trimming cut 0 bases from V and 4 bases from J; bases unmatched to any gene: 12. Germline CDR1 SGHAT, CDR2 FQNNGV. CDR3 DNA: TGTGCCAGCAGCTTAGAGTTGGGGACAGGGGGCGGCTATGGCTATGGCTACACCTTC. It translates to CASSLELGTGGGYGYGYTF.

A few counts support this clonotype. The J gene is TRBJ1-5, the V gene TRBV12-3 or TRBV12-4; D unclear. The CDR3 spans 13 residues. The V gene lost 7 bases and the J gene lost 0 bases, with 7 bases spanning the gap. The CDR3 coding sequence is TGTGCCAGCACCCGGTTTAGCAATCAGCCCCAGCATTTT. Translated, it gives CASTRFSNQPQHF.

This clonotype was recorded at least ten times. J is TRBJ2-7 and V is TRBV5-1; D may be TRBD1 or TRBD2 (6 bases each). CDR1 SGHRS and CDR2 YFSETQ come from the germline V gene. Trimming shortened V by 4 bases and J by 2 bases, and 10 bases separated the two germline ends. The CDR3 has 13 amino acids. For the CDR3, the DNA is TGCGCCAGCAGCATGGAGGGGGCCTACGAGCAGTACTTC. It yields the protein CASSMEGAYEQYF.

This clonotype was detected many times. This chain uses TRBV12-3 or TRBV12-4 with TRBJ2-3; TRBD2 might be the D (5 bases). V was trimmed by 0 bases and J by 8 bases, leaving 15 bases between them. CDR3 length: 15 amino acids. As DNA, the CDR3 is TGTGCCAGCAGTTTAGCCCGGGGTGGTATCGGTACGCAGTATTTT. Its protein is CASSLARGGIGTQYF.

Only a few counts were recorded for this clonotype. The V gene is TRBV29-1, the J gene TRBJ2-7; 9 nucleotides match TRBD1. CDR1 and CDR2 from the germline V gene are SQVTM and ANQGSEA. CDR3 size: 14 residues. V gave up 4 bases and J gave up 2 bases; unmatched junction bases: 6. The CDR3 DNA reads TGCAGCGTTGTTTTTGGACAGGGGACCTACGAGCAGTACTTC. This encodes CSVVFGQGTYEQYF.

This clonotype was seen many times. CDR3: CASSECKGLLAKNIQYF. The CDR3 region has the DNA TGTGCCAGCAGTGAATGCAAGGGCTTACTAGCCAAAAACATTCAGTACTTC. This rearrangement joins TRBV25-1 to TRBJ2-4, with no clear D. This CDR3 is built from 17 residues. In germline, CDR1 is MGHDK, CDR2 SYGVNS. Trimming removed 1 base at V and 0 bases at J, with 13 bases between.

The rearrangement links TRBV5-6 to TRBJ2-1, with a possible D match to TRBD1 (6 bases). Germline CDR1 SGHDT, CDR2 YYEEEE. The V end lost 4 bases, the J end lost 6 bases, and 23 bases lay between the germline ends. The CDR3 extends over 17 amino acids. The CDR3 coding sequence is TGTGCCAGCAGCCCCGGGCTACTAGGGGGAGAACCCAATGAGCAGTTCTTC. Amino acids: CASSPGLLGGEPNEQFF.

This clonotype was picked up a small number of times. V and J are TRBV6-5 and TRBJ2-7, with D uncertain. V lost 2 bases and J 3 bases, leaving 14 bases between the germline ends. The germline V gene has CDR1 MNHEY and CDR2 SVGAGI. This CDR3 is 15 amino acids long. CDR3: CASSYDIPKDYEQYF. The CDR3 DNA follows: TGTGCCAGCAGTTACGATATCCCGAAGGACTACGAGCAGTACTTC.